These T cell receptor beta chains were read from a single sample in a study of T cell responses to AZD1222 COVID-19 vaccine. The repertoire was sequenced with immunoSEQ multiplex PCR; TCRdb's copy has only in-frame clones and lacks some. This sample has around 85,000 clones, with 70% to 90% found just once. The sequences come from peripheral blood, collected on day 0 of AZD1222 vaccination. These receptors were taken from an adult in good health. Both conserved end residues are part of each CDR3. Fields, in order: CDR3 DNA, CDR3 protein, V gene, J gene, D gene, clone size. The D gene is left open where the match is weak. Clone size appears in some rows only: once, few, many, or a class for an expanded clone.

cdr3_nt: TGTGCCAGCACCCCGAGCAGAGAGACCCAGTACTTC
cdr3_aa: CASTPSRETQYF
v_call: TRBV6-5
j_call: TRBJ2-5
d_call: .
clone_size: once

cdr3_nt: TGTGCCAGCAGCCCAGGGGGATACAAGAATCAGCCCCAGCATTTT
cdr3_aa: CASSPGGYKNQPQHF
v_call: TRBV6-5
j_call: TRBJ1-5
d_call: TRBD1
clone_size: .

cdr3_nt: TGTGCCAGTAGTATGACAGGGGGTGAGCAGTTCTTC
cdr3_aa: CASSMTGGEQFF
v_call: TRBV19
j_call: TRBJ2-1
d_call: TRBD1
clone_size: .

cdr3_nt: TGTGCCAGCAGCTTAGTCAGTCCGGAGACCCAGTACTTC
cdr3_aa: CASSLVSPETQYF
v_call: TRBV7-8
j_call: TRBJ2-5
d_call: .
clone_size: few

cdr3_nt: TGTGCCAGCAGTTCCGACAGATACAATGAGCAGTTCTTC
cdr3_aa: CASSSDRYNEQFF
v_call: TRBV6-2/TRBV6-3
j_call: TRBJ2-1
d_call: .
clone_size: .

cdr3_nt: TGTGCCTGGAGTGTAATATTTAGGGCTGAAGCTTTCTTT
cdr3_aa: CAWSVIFRAEAFF
v_call: TRBV30
j_call: TRBJ1-1
d_call: .
clone_size: .

cdr3_nt: TGTGCCAGCAGCTTGGGCGCTAGCTTGGCCTACGAGCAGTACTTC
cdr3_aa: CASSLGASLAYEQYF
v_call: TRBV5-4
j_call: TRBJ2-7
d_call: .
clone_size: .

cdr3_nt: TGTGCCAGCATGCTTAGAATATCGGGGGGGGAAGAGACCCAGTACTTC
cdr3_aa: CASMLRISGGEETQYF
v_call: TRBV7-2
j_call: TRBJ2-5
d_call: TRBD2
clone_size: .

cdr3_nt: TGCGCCAGCAGCCAAGACGGAGCGGGGGGCAGCACAGATACGCAGTATTTT
cdr3_aa: CASSQDGAGGSTDTQYF
v_call: TRBV4-1
j_call: TRBJ2-3
d_call: TRBD2
clone_size: .

cdr3_nt: TGTGCCAGCAGTCAGAGACATACAGGCTATGGCTACACCTTC
cdr3_aa: CASSQRHTGYGYTF
v_call: TRBV25-1
j_call: TRBJ1-2
d_call: .
clone_size: .

cdr3_nt: TGTGCCACCAGAGGGACAGGGGAGTATTCACCCCTCCACTTT
cdr3_aa: CATRGTGEYSPLHF
v_call: TRBV15
j_call: TRBJ1-6
d_call: TRBD1
clone_size: .

cdr3_nt: TGTGCCAGCAGCTTAGTAACTAGCACAGATACGCAGTATTTT
cdr3_aa: CASSLVTSTDTQYF
v_call: TRBV7-9
j_call: TRBJ2-3
d_call: .
clone_size: .

cdr3_nt: TGCGCCAGCAGCTCTGGCGGGGGAGCCACAGATACGCAGTATTTT
cdr3_aa: CASSSGGGATDTQYF
v_call: TRBV5-1
j_call: TRBJ2-3
d_call: TRBD2
clone_size: .

cdr3_nt: TGTGCCAGCAGTGTTTCACTAGCGGGAGCCCACGAGCAGTACTTC
cdr3_aa: CASSVSLAGAHEQYF
v_call: TRBV2
j_call: TRBJ2-7
d_call: TRBD2
clone_size: few

cdr3_nt: TGCGCCAGCAGCCAACGTCTGGGTCAGCCAAATCTCAATCAGCCCCAGCATTTT
cdr3_aa: CASSQRLGQPNLNQPQHF
v_call: TRBV4-1
j_call: TRBJ1-5
d_call: .
clone_size: .

cdr3_nt: TGTGCCAGCAGTTCGGACGCTAGGTACGAGCAGTACTTC
cdr3_aa: CASSSDARYEQYF
v_call: TRBV12-3/TRBV12-4
j_call: TRBJ2-7
d_call: .
clone_size: .

cdr3_nt: TGTGCCAGCAGTGAATATGAGTGGCGGGGGCAAGAGACCCAGTACTTC
cdr3_aa: CASSEYEWRGQETQYF
v_call: TRBV25-1
j_call: TRBJ2-5
d_call: TRBD2
clone_size: once

cdr3_nt: TGTGCCAGCAGTGAAGGGTCTAGCGGGGCCTACAATGAGCAGTTCTTC
cdr3_aa: CASSEGSSGAYNEQFF
v_call: TRBV6-4
j_call: TRBJ2-1
d_call: TRBD2
clone_size: .

cdr3_nt: TGCGCCAGCAGCCCCGGGGAGTTGGCCGCTGAAGCTTTCTTT
cdr3_aa: CASSPGELAAEAFF
v_call: TRBV5-1
j_call: TRBJ1-1
d_call: .
clone_size: .

cdr3_nt: TGTGCCACCAGTGATTTGAGCGGGAGTGGCGACAATGAGCAGTTCTTC
cdr3_aa: CATSDLSGSGDNEQFF
v_call: TRBV24-1
j_call: TRBJ2-1
d_call: TRBD2
clone_size: .

cdr3_nt: TGTGCCAGCAGTTACTCCAGGGGGAGAAACACTGAAGCTTTCTTT
cdr3_aa: CASSYSRGRNTEAFF
v_call: TRBV6-5
j_call: TRBJ1-1
d_call: TRBD1
clone_size: .

cdr3_nt: TGTGCCAGCAGCTTGCGGGCCTCCAGCGGGGAGACCCAGTACTTC
cdr3_aa: CASSLRASSGETQYF
v_call: TRBV5-4
j_call: TRBJ2-5
d_call: .
clone_size: .

cdr3_nt: TGTGCCACCGCGGGCCACTCTGGAAACACCATATATTTT
cdr3_aa: CATAGHSGNTIYF
v_call: TRBV5-4
j_call: TRBJ1-3
d_call: .
clone_size: once

cdr3_nt: TGCGCCAGCAGCTCGGCGGGCCATGGCTACACCTTC
cdr3_aa: CASSSAGHGYTF
v_call: TRBV5-1
j_call: TRBJ1-2
d_call: .
clone_size: .

cdr3_nt: TGTGCCACCCTCCAGGGGGGAGCCTACAATGAGCAGTTCTTC
cdr3_aa: CATLQGGAYNEQFF
v_call: TRBV5-8
j_call: TRBJ2-1
d_call: .
clone_size: .

cdr3_nt: TGTGCCAGCAGCCAAGACCGTGCCTTGCCTGGAAACACCATATATTTT
cdr3_aa: CASSQDRALPGNTIYF
v_call: TRBV3-1/TRBV3-2
j_call: TRBJ1-3
d_call: .
clone_size: .

cdr3_nt: TGTGCCTGGAGTGTAAAGGGGACTAGATTTGAGTTCTTC
cdr3_aa: CAWSVKGTRFEFF
v_call: TRBV30
j_call: TRBJ2-1
d_call: TRBD2
clone_size: .

cdr3_nt: TGTGCCTGGAAAACCGGGACAGGGGCTAATTCACCCCTCCACTTT
cdr3_aa: CAWKTGTGANSPLHF
v_call: TRBV30
j_call: TRBJ1-6
d_call: TRBD1
clone_size: .

cdr3_nt: TGTGCCAGCAGCGCTCGACAGGGAAAGAACACTGAAGCTTTCTTT
cdr3_aa: CASSARQGKNTEAFF
v_call: TRBV7-2
j_call: TRBJ1-1
d_call: TRBD1
clone_size: .

cdr3_nt: TGTGCCAGCAGGGGGACAGGTTATAATTCACCCCTCCACTTT
cdr3_aa: CASRGTGYNSPLHF
v_call: TRBV6-5
j_call: TRBJ1-6
d_call: TRBD1
clone_size: .

cdr3_nt: TGTGCCAGCAGTTACCGGGGGGGGAATGAAAAACTGTTTTTT
cdr3_aa: CASSYRGGNEKLFF
v_call: TRBV6-6
j_call: TRBJ1-4
d_call: .
clone_size: .

cdr3_nt: TGCGCCAGCAGCCAAGATAGTTCTCCGCCTGGAAACACCATATATTTT
cdr3_aa: CASSQDSSPPGNTIYF
v_call: TRBV4-1
j_call: TRBJ1-3
d_call: .
clone_size: .

cdr3_nt: TGTGCCGGACGCGGCGTCACCGGGGAGCTGTTTTTT
cdr3_aa: CAGRGVTGELFF
v_call: TRBV7-2
j_call: TRBJ2-2
d_call: .
clone_size: .

cdr3_nt: TGTGCCAGCAGCGATACCCCCGAGACTAGCGGAAGCACAGATACGCAGTATTTT
cdr3_aa: CASSDTPETSGSTDTQYF
v_call: TRBV2
j_call: TRBJ2-3
d_call: TRBD2
clone_size: .

cdr3_nt: TGTGCCAGCAGCTTGTACAGGGGAGGCAATGAGCAGTTCTTC
cdr3_aa: CASSLYRGGNEQFF
v_call: TRBV11-2
j_call: TRBJ2-1
d_call: .
clone_size: .

cdr3_nt: TGCGCCAGCAGCCAAGTTTCGGGGACCGGGGAGCTGTTTTTT
cdr3_aa: CASSQVSGTGELFF
v_call: TRBV4-3
j_call: TRBJ2-2
d_call: .
clone_size: once

cdr3_nt: TGTGCCAGCAGAACTAGCGGACTCACAGATACGCAGTATTTT
cdr3_aa: CASRTSGLTDTQYF
v_call: TRBV27
j_call: TRBJ2-3
d_call: TRBD2
clone_size: .

cdr3_nt: TGTGCCAGCAGTTACTCTAGCGGGGGGGCCCCTGAGCAGTTCTTC
cdr3_aa: CASSYSSGGAPEQFF
v_call: TRBV6-5
j_call: TRBJ2-1
d_call: TRBD2
clone_size: .

cdr3_nt: TGTGCCAGCAGCTCCGGCGATCTCAATGAGCAGTTCTTC
cdr3_aa: CASSSGDLNEQFF
v_call: TRBV7-9
j_call: TRBJ2-1
d_call: .
clone_size: .

cdr3_nt: TGTGCCAGTATCCCCGGGACAGGGAACTATGGCTACACCTTC
cdr3_aa: CASIPGTGNYGYTF
v_call: TRBV19
j_call: TRBJ1-2
d_call: TRBD1
clone_size: once

cdr3_nt: TGTGCCAGCAGCTCCCAGAACAATCAGCCCCAGCATTTT
cdr3_aa: CASSSQNNQPQHF
v_call: TRBV3-1/TRBV3-2
j_call: TRBJ1-5
d_call: .
clone_size: .

cdr3_nt: TGTGCCACCAGCAGAGATCGGCAGTCACAAGAGACCCAGTACTTC
cdr3_aa: CATSRDRQSQETQYF
v_call: TRBV15
j_call: TRBJ2-5
d_call: .
clone_size: .

cdr3_nt: TGTGCCAGCAGCGTAGAACCCACGCGGGGAATGAACACTGAAGCTTTCTTT
cdr3_aa: CASSVEPTRGMNTEAFF
v_call: TRBV9
j_call: TRBJ1-1
d_call: .
clone_size: .

cdr3_nt: TGCGCCAGCAGCCAAGATATGCAGGCTAATTGGGGCGAGCAGTACTTC
cdr3_aa: CASSQDMQANWGEQYF
v_call: TRBV4-3
j_call: TRBJ2-7
d_call: .
clone_size: .

cdr3_nt: TGTGCCACCGAACAGCAAGAGACCCAGTACTTC
cdr3_aa: CATEQQETQYF
v_call: TRBV19
j_call: TRBJ2-5
d_call: .
clone_size: .